This T cell receptor beta chain was identified in a study of T cell changes during pregnancy in multiple sclerosis (dated by TCRdb to about 2019). At the level of the whole study: The study looked at changes in the T cell repertoire across pregnancy in women with multiple sclerosis.

As concerns this clone: Its antigen is not yet known. No clone much larger than this one lies a single base away; base qualities are absent.

The library came from the immunoSEQ multiplex PCR assay. TCRdb took over this immuneACCESS table, retaining in-frame rearrangements with V and J assigned. Such tables are incomplete; in checked studies, under half of the missing clones stem from an unresolved V gene, and the remainder is unexplained. This sample is represented by around 15,000 clones; about 92% of them were singletons. The ten biggest clones cover approximately 2.8% of the sample. CDR1 SQVTM and CDR2 ANQGSEA were looked up in the germline V gene. V is pared back by 6 bases and J by 2 bases, with 23 bases lying between the germline termini. The CDR3 covers 16 residues, taking in both the cysteine and the phenylalanine. The kept DNA is CDR3 alone, 48 bases in frame from the first base.

This TCR was recovered from a female donor in good health, enrolled as a control in a pregnancy study. Source: peripheral blood, taken in the second trimester of pregnancy. The rearranged segments are TRBV29-1 and TRBJ2-7, with TRBD1 perhaps the D gene, on 6 matching bases. The nucleotide sequence is given as TGCAGCGTCGGGCAGGGAATCCCAGGGGATGCCTACGAGCAGTACTTC. This encodes CSVGQGIPGDAYEQYF.